This T cell receptor (beta chain) came from a study of CD8 T cells in Susac syndrome. To note about this clonotype: What it binds is not known.

Roughly 0.45 to 1 ug RNA was reverse transcribed with random hexamers. The method of amplification for TCR beta CDR3 was immunoSEQ multiplex PCR, covering 54 Vbeta and 13 Jbeta. MiXCR, applied by TCRdb to the immunoSEQ multiplex PCR reads, yields one record per CDR3 protein. The sample consists of around 130,000 distinct CDR3 sequences, around 94% of them appearing once. Healthy donors were controls matched for age and sex. In contrast to the negatively isolated CD8+ and CD4+ T cells, TEMRA cells were FACS-enriched. Study conclusions and caveats: Acknowledgment was made by the study that its TCR sequencing and HLA analysis involved a relatively small number of individuals.

The CDR3 consists of 15 residues. Germline CDR1 and CDR2: KGHDR and SFDVKD. J gave up 9 bases and V 2 bases, and 6 bases lay outside the gene matches. The sequenced sample was CD4+ T cells from PBMCs. This clonotype was obtained from a human donor in good health. The rearrangement uses TRBV24-1 and TRBJ2-1, with TRBD2 identical over 10 bases. The CDR3 loop reads CATSDSASGSREQFF. The DNA for the CDR3 is TGTGCCACCAGTGATTCGGCTAGCGGGAGCCGTGAGCAGTTCTTC.